What follows describes a single T cell receptor beta chain. Antigen unknown. Only in-frame clones appear in the TCRdb table, and some are missing; sequencing was by immunoSEQ multiplex PCR. The data hold around 400,000 clones, with more than 80% observed a single time. The CDR3 contains 13 residues. Per germline, CDR1 MNHEY and CDR2 SVGAGI. The junction had 7 bases not matched to a gene; V was cut back by 6 bases and J by 7 bases. The approximately 120-subject validation cohort, separate from the approximately 660-subject first cohort, included the donors. The sample originates from a study of cytomegalovirus exposure and HLA in healthy donors. Study at large: The same platform was used for the 110 or so validation repertoires and the approximately 670 first-cohort repertoires, a later analysis reported.

Findings of the study overall: Altogether, 150 or so TCR beta chains were recorded as cytomegalovirus-associated. As confirmed in vitro, three CMV-associated chains were specific for CMV antigens.

This TCR was sampled from a woman under 30 in good health and CMV-seronegative. Sequences were obtained from PBMCs. The V gene is TRBV6-5, the J gene TRBJ2-7, with 9 bases matching TRBD1. The CDR3 here is CASRGTGRGEQYF. The CDR3 DNA sequence: TGTGCCAGCAGGGGGACAGGGCGGGGGGAGCAGTACTTC.